A selection of T cell receptor beta chains follows, all from one sample in a study of cytomegalovirus exposure and HLA in healthy donors. TCRdb's copy holds only in-frame clones and misses some; the assay was immunoSEQ multiplex PCR. The table includes 150,000 to 200,000 clones, approximately 86% detected once. The sample was PBMCs. These receptors were taken from a woman aged 18-30 years in good health and CMV-seronegative. The CDR3 runs from the conserved cysteine through the conserved F or W. The order of the fields is D gene, V gene, clone size, J gene, CDR3 DNA, CDR3 protein. D genes are given only for firm matches. The size entry is marked missing in some rows and otherwise reads once, few, many or a size class.

.,TRBV2,.,TRBJ2-7,TGTGCCAGCAGTCGGACAGACGTATCCTACGAGCAGTACTTC,CASSRTDVSYEQYF
.,TRBV5-4,.,TRBJ1-4,TGTGCCAGCAGCACAGGGTTTTCAACTAATGAAAAACTGTTTTTT,CASSTGFSTNEKLFF
TRBD2,TRBV13,once,TRBJ2-1,TGTGCCAGCAGCTCAGCGGGAGGGCCGGATGAGCAGTTCTTC,CASSSAGGPDEQFF
.,TRBV7-2,.,TRBJ1-3,TGTGCCAGCAGCCCACGCCGGCGGGGGGGCGCTGGAGGAAACACCATATATTTT,CASSPRRRGGAGGNTIYF
TRBD1,TRBV6-1,.,TRBJ2-7,TGTGCCAGCAGAGTGGCAGGGGGAAGAGAGCAGTACTTC,CASRVAGGREQYF
TRBD1,TRBV18,.,TRBJ1-2,TGTGCCAGCTCACCGGACCAGGGGGCTACCTATGGCTACACCTTC,CASSPDQGATYGYTF
TRBD1,TRBV6-5,.,TRBJ1-2,TGTGCCAGCAGTCGACAGGGGACGAACTATGGCTACACCTTC,CASSRQGTNYGYTF
TRBD1,TRBV7-2,once,TRBJ1-2,TGTGCCAGCAGCCTCAGACAGGGGGCACTCCCACACTATGGCTACACCTTC,CASSLRQGALPHYGYTF
.,TRBV5-1,.,TRBJ2-3,TGCGCCAGCAGCTGGAATTTGGTTGGGCAATCCGATACGCAGTATTTT,CASSWNLVGQSDTQYF
TRBD1,TRBV7-9,.,TRBJ2-7,TGTGCCAGCAGCTCGGACAGGGGGATCCACGAGCAGTACTTC,CASSSDRGIHEQYF
TRBD1,TRBV9,.,TRBJ2-3,TGTGCCAGCAGCCCCGGGGACAGGGTCACAGATACGCAGTATTTT,CASSPGDRVTDTQYF
TRBD1,TRBV10-2,.,TRBJ1-3,TGCGCCAGCAGACAGGGGGCGGTGGACACCATATATTTT,CASRQGAVDTIYF
TRBD1,TRBV27,.,TRBJ2-1,TGTGCCAGTACAGGGGTCGGTGAGCAGTTCTTC,CASTGVGEQFF
.,TRBV4-2,.,TRBJ1-5,TGTGCCAGCAGCCAAGGGGGGGATCAGCCCCAGCATTTT,CASSQGGDQPQHF
TRBD1,TRBV18,.,TRBJ1-2,TGTGCCAGCTCATCGGACAGGGCTAACTATGGCTACACCTTC,CASSSDRANYGYTF
.,TRBV19,.,TRBJ1-1,TGTGCCAGTAGTGTGGGCCAGGGTTTAACTGAAGCTTTCTTT,CASSVGQGLTEAFF
TRBD1,TRBV28,once,TRBJ2-7,TGTGCCAGCAGTTTGGGAGGAGCGGACAGGGGCGAGCAGTACTTC,CASSLGGADRGEQYF
.,TRBV6-1,.,TRBJ2-2,TGTGCCAGCAGTTCAGCGTTCGCGAACACCGGGGAGCTGTTTTTT,CASSSAFANTGELFF
.,TRBV30,.,TRBJ1-1,TGTGCCTGCCTCCGGGTCTCCCCTCCCAACACTGAAGCTTTCTTT,CACLRVSPPNTEAFF
TRBD2,TRBV19,.,TRBJ2-7,TGTGCCAGTAGTATAGCCAGGACTAGCGGGAGGACTATCTACGAGCAGTACTTC,CASSIARTSGRTIYEQYF
TRBD1,TRBV9,once,TRBJ2-3,TGTGCCAGCAGCGTAGTCGACAGGGGGTTTAGCACAGATACGCAGTATTTT,CASSVVDRGFSTDTQYF
TRBD1,TRBV7-9,.,TRBJ1-2,TGTGCCAGCAGCGGGACAGGGTTGTATGGCTACACCTTC,CASSGTGLYGYTF
.,TRBV5-1,.,TRBJ2-7,TGCGCCAGCAGCTTTCCTCGAACGGGGGTGAACGACGAGCAGTACTTC,CASSFPRTGVNDEQYF
TRBD1,TRBV5-4,.,TRBJ2-1,TGTGCCAGCAGCTTGAGCGGACAGGGGTTGTACAATGAGCAGTTCTTC,CASSLSGQGLYNEQFF
TRBD1,TRBV9,.,TRBJ1-1,TGTGCCAGCAGCGTCGGGACAGACCGCTTGAACACTGAAGCTTTCTTT,CASSVGTDRLNTEAFF
TRBD1,TRBV7-8,.,TRBJ2-7,TGTGCCAGCAGCTTAGGTCCGGGACAGTACGAGCAGTACTTC,CASSLGPGQYEQYF
.,TRBV7-9,.,TRBJ1-4,TGTGCCAGCAGCTTAGCCGGGGGGGAAAAACTGTTTTTT,CASSLAGGEKLFF